The 5 T cell receptor beta chains listed next were all sequenced from one sample in a study of OX40 agonist ivuxolimab in advanced cancers. TCRdb's table, derived via immunoSEQ multiplex PCR, lists solely in-frame clones and lacks some. The sample contains some 20,000 clones, about 80% of which appear only once. The sequences come from CD4+ or CD8+ T cells sorted from blood, collected in a trial of the OX40 agonist ivuxolimab. The receptors shown here come from an adult with an advanced solid tumor such as melanoma, head and neck, liver or kidney cancer.

The rearrangement uses TRBV7-3 and TRBJ1-1; no reliable D call. Trimming shortened V by 2 bases and J by 1 base, and 5 bases separated the two germline ends. The CDR3 extends over 13 amino acids. Germline CDR1 is SGHTA and CDR2 is FQGTGA. CDR3 nucleotide sequence: TGTGCCAGCAGCTTATTTAAGAACACTGAAGCTTTCTTT. Encoded protein: CASSLFKNTEAFF.

This rearrangement joins TRBV9 to TRBJ1-6; D gene unclear. Germline V CDR1 and CDR2: SGDLS, YYNGEE. CDR3 length: 16 residues. Deletions cut 4 bases from V and 0 bases from J, with 11 bases between. CDR3 residues: CASSKEFHSYNSPLHF. For the CDR3, the DNA is TGTGCCAGCAGCAAGGAGTTTCACTCCTATAATTCACCCCTCCACTTT.

The V and J genes are TRBV2 and TRBJ2-2, with D possibly being TRBD2 (5 bases). CDR1 SNHLY and CDR2 FYNNEI come from the germline V gene. V lost 7 bases, J lost 0 bases, and 21 bases lay in between. The CDR3 has 18 residues. The CDR3 loop reads CASIESWQTNSNTGELFF. In DNA, the CDR3 is TGTGCCAGCATAGAGAGTTGGCAGACTAACTCGAACACCGGGGAGCTGTTTTTT. The full variable domain, with the rest looked up from reference TRBV2 and TRBJ2-2, is EPEVTQTPSHQVTQMGQEVILRCVPISNHLYFYWYRQILGQKVEFLVSFYNNEISEKSEIFDDQFSVERPDGSNFTLKIRSTKLEDSAMYFCASIESWQTNSNTGELFFGEGSRLTVL.

This clone has just a few counts. V and J are TRBV7-2 and TRBJ2-7; the D is unclear. Trimming stripped 1 base from V and 4 bases from J, with 14 bases between. The CDR3 runs 15 residues. CDR1 SGHTA and CDR2 FQGNSA come from the germline V gene. CDR3 DNA: TGTGCCAGCAGCTTAGATAGCACCGGTATTTACGAGCAGTACTTC. Translation: CASSLDSTGIYEQYF.

The gene calls are TRBV5-5 and TRBJ2-3; TRBD2 agrees at 8 bases. The CDR3 runs 15 residues. With V trimmed by 1 base and J by 3 bases, 4 bases remained unmatched. The germline V gene has CDR1 SGHKS and CDR2 YYEKEE (reference sequence). The CDR3 protein is CASSLTGLVTDTQYF. In DNA form, the CDR3 reads TGTGCCAGCAGCTTGACGGGACTAGTAACAGATACGCAGTATTTT.